A single sample gave rise to the 4 T cell receptor beta chains below, sequenced in a study of technical replicates of blood from a few donors. Profiling relied on immunoSEQ multiplex PCR, and the TCRdb table lists in-frame clones only, not all of them. This table has about 81,000 clones, nearly 97% appearing once. Sequencing was performed on T cells isolated from PBMCs. The source is a human donor in good health.

The rearrangement links TRBV18 to TRBJ2-1, with a tentative D call TRBD2 (5 bases). The CDR3 is 16 amino acids. V gave up 3 bases and J gave up 4 bases, with 16 bases separating them. Germline lookup yields CDR1 KGHSH and CDR2 LQKENI. In DNA, the CDR3 is TGTGCCAGCTCACCTAGCGATTATTTGGCTTACAATGAGCAGTTCTTC. Translation: CASSPSDYLAYNEQFF.

V gene TRBV7-9 combines with J gene TRBJ2-7; maybe TRBD2 (6 bases). The CDR3 consists of 15 residues. V was cut by 2 bases and J by 5 bases, with 16 bases left in between. Germline lookup yields CDR1 SEHNR and CDR2 FQNEAQ (reference sequence). The CDR3 region is CASSLWSGESDEQYF. CDR3 coding DNA: TGTGCCAGCAGCTTATGGTCGGGAGAATCTGACGAGCAGTACTTC.

The J gene is TRBJ1-3, the V gene TRBV7-3; D gene ambiguous. In germline, CDR1 is SGHTA, CDR2 FQGTGA. This CDR3 is 16 amino acids long. V lost 4 bases, J lost 0 bases, and 13 bases lay in between. Here the CDR3 DNA reads TGTGCCAGCAGCTCCTTCGTGGGAGTCTCTGGAAACACCATATATTTT. Its translation: CASSSFVGVSGNTIYF. Complete variable domain (other parts from reference TRBV7-3 and TRBJ1-3): GAGVSQTPSNKVTEKGKYVELRCDPISGHTALYWYRQSLGQGPEFLIYFQGTGAADDSGLPNDRFFAVRPEGSVSTLKIQRTERGDSAVYLCASSSFVGVSGNTIYFGEGSWLTVV.

The V call is TRBV5-1, the J call TRBJ1-5, with TRBD1 as a possible D gene (6 bases). The CDR3 consists of 15 residues. V gave up 2 bases and J gave up 7 bases, with 16 bases separating them. Germline CDR1 is SGHRS and CDR2 is YFSETQ. CDR3 residues: CASSFDGGGDQPQHF. In nucleotides, the CDR3 is TGCGCCAGCAGCTTTGACGGGGGGGGCGACCAGCCCCAGCATTTT.